This paragraph reports one T cell receptor (beta chain). No antigen is known for it. The data derive from a study of T-cell memory formation after mild COVID-19. Looking at the study overall: Clusters of TCRs were largely donor specific.

TCRdb reprocessed the 5' RACE reads via MiXCR and lists one record per CDR3 protein. The sample lists 530,000 or so distinct CDR3 sequences, roughly 17% occurring once. Broader study findings: Clonal second-wave expansions that peaked on day 37 had unconfirmed SARS-CoV-2 specificity. Shrinking CD4+ clones resided mostly in CM and EM, and CD8+ ones in EMRA.

The V and J ends lost 5 bases and 2 bases respectively, with 11 bases between them. The CDR3 length is 14 residues. Germline assignment: CDR1 MNHEY and CDR2 SMNVEV (reference sequence). The TCR was taken from an adult woman who had mild COVID-19 (a few samples of this study predate the infection). Cell type and time point are not known. The source material was PBMCs or a T cell subset sorted from them (not recorded which). This chain links TRBV27 with TRBJ2-3, with D maybe TRBD2 (6 bases). For the CDR3, the DNA is TGTGCCAGCAGTCCCCAGGACTACACAGATACGCAGTATTTT. The encoded protein is CASSPQDYTDTQYF.